Presented here are 22 T cell receptor beta chains from one specimen sequenced in a study of cytomegalovirus exposure and HLA in healthy donors. Sequenced by immunoSEQ multiplex PCR; TCRdb stores in-frame clones only, minus some. This sample has approximately 270,000 clones, with more than 85% found just once. The specimen sequenced was PBMCs. All receptors come from a man between 18 and 29 years old in good health and CMV-seropositive.

This clone occurred a few times. J is TRBJ1-2 and V is TRBV2; possibly TRBD1 for D (6 bases). CDR1 and CDR2 from the germline V gene are SNHLY and FYNNEI. This CDR3 is built from 14 residues. The ends were cut back, 4 bases at V and 3 bases at J, with 12 bases in the middle. The CDR3 protein is CASSVRPGDYGYTF. In DNA form, the CDR3 reads TGTGCCAGCAGTGTTAGACCAGGGGACTATGGCTACACCTTC.

This clone has more than one count but fewer than ten. The chain combines TRBV6-4 with TRBJ1-5; no firm D call. The germline V and J ends were trimmed by 4 bases and 4 bases, with 8 bases remaining between them. Per germline, CDR1 MRHNA and CDR2 SNTAGT. The CDR3 runs 13 residues. The CDR3 sequence: CASSVNINQPQHF. CDR3 bases: TGTGCCAGCAGTGTCAACATTAATCAGCCCCAGCATTTT.

This rearrangement joins TRBV7-9 to TRBJ2-5, with 10 bases matching TRBD2. J gave up 5 bases and V 1 base, and 7 bases lay outside the gene matches. CDR1 is SEHNR, CDR2 FQNEAQ, per germline (reference sequence). This CDR3 contains 16 residues. CDR3 loop: CASSLGLAGDGETQYF. CDR3 coding DNA: TGTGCCAGCAGCTTAGGCCTAGCGGGAGATGGGGAGACCCAGTACTTC. Full variable domain (missing parts from reference TRBV7-9 and TRBJ2-5): DTGVSQNPRHKITKRGQNVTFRCDPISEHNRLYWYRQTLGQGPEFLTYFQNEAQLEKSRLLSDRFSAERPKGSFSTLEIQRTEQGDSAMYLCASSLGLAGDGETQYFGPGTRLLVL.

J is TRBJ2-1 and V is TRBV7-9; D may be TRBD2 (5 bases). Trimming shortened V by 4 bases and J by 2 bases, and 9 bases separated the two germline ends. The CDR3 has 14 residues. CDR1 and CDR2 from the germline V gene are SEHNR and FQNEAQ (reference sequence). As DNA, the CDR3 is TGTGCCAGCAGCTACGGGAATCCCTACAATGAGCAGTTCTTC. It encodes CASSYGNPYNEQFF.

This chain uses TRBV5-1 with TRBJ1-1; 9 bases agree with TRBD1. The CDR3 totals 16 residues. The V gene's germline CDR1 is SGHRS and CDR2 YFSETQ. V lost 4 bases and J lost 5; bases outside the gene matches: 12. The CDR3 loop is CASSGGLRDRETEAFF. Written as DNA, the CDR3 is TGCGCCAGCAGCGGAGGATTACGGGACAGGGAGACTGAAGCTTTCTTT.

V is TRBV29-1 and J is TRBJ2-3; 7 nucleotides match TRBD2. From germline, CDR1 is SQVTM and CDR2 ANQGSEA. The CDR3 length is 17 residues. The CDR3, as DNA: TGCAGTCTAAATGGATGGGAGGGAGGCGGCCGTACAGATACGCAGTATTTT. As protein: CSLNGWEGGGRTDTQYF.

This clone was recorded a few times. This chain connects TRBV2 to TRBJ1-1; D call uncertain. The V gene lost 8 bases and the J gene lost 5 bases, with 9 bases spanning the gap. This CDR3 is built from 11 residues. Germline V gene lookup returns CDR1 SNHLY and CDR2 FYNNEI. CDR3 amino acids: CASGEVTEAFF. In DNA, the CDR3 is TGTGCCAGCGGGGAGGTGACTGAAGCTTTCTTT.

The genes are TRBV14 and TRBJ2-7, with D maybe TRBD2 (5 bases). There are 12 residues in the CDR3. V lost 8 bases and J lost 0, with 8 bases in between. Germline lookup yields CDR1 SGHDN and CDR2 FVKESK. In DNA, the CDR3 is TGTGCCAGCGGACTCGTCTCCTACGAGCAGTACTTC. As protein: CASGLVSYEQYF.

Concerning this clone: The same CDR3 is also encoded by other DNA sequences in this sample. This rearrangement joins TRBV18 to TRBJ2-5; D remains ambiguous. Trimming cost V 3 bases and J 2 bases, with 4 bases left between them. Germline CDR1 is KGHSH and CDR2 is LQKENI. This CDR3 region has 12 residues. CDR3 sequence: CASSPRQETQYF. As DNA, the CDR3 is TGTGCCAGCTCACCTCGGCAAGAGACCCAGTACTTC.

The table lists this clone with a count of one. The rearrangement joins TRBV5-1 to TRBJ1-2, with TRBD1 as a possible D gene (5 bases). This CDR3 is built from 13 residues. Germline V CDR1 and CDR2: SGHRS, YFSETQ. V shed 0 bases and J shed 5 bases, with 8 bases lying between them. CDR3 sequence reads: CASSLGDGYGYTF. For the CDR3, the DNA is TGCGCCAGCAGCTTGGGGGACGGTTATGGCTACACCTTC.

Note on this clone: The sample carries other DNA sequences with the same CDR3. The chain recombines TRBV7-7 with TRBJ2-1, with D unclear. Germline CDR1 SSHAT, CDR2 FNYEAQ (reference sequence). The CDR3 contains 15 residues. The V end lost 1 base, the J end lost 0 bases, and 7 bases lay between the germline ends. The CDR3 region is CASSLGPSSYNEQFF. The DNA for the CDR3 is TGTGCCAGCAGCTTAGGGCCGAGCTCCTACAATGAGCAGTTCTTC.

This rearrangement joins TRBV5-1 to TRBJ1-5; 8 bases line up with TRBD1. CDR1 is SGHRS, CDR2 YFSETQ, per germline. This CDR3 has 15 residues. The ends lost 0 bases at V and 6 bases at J; junction bases unmatched: 5. Written as DNA, the CDR3 is TGCGCCAGCAGCTTGGGACAGGGGCGGGGTCAGCCCCAGCATTTT. This codes for CASSLGQGRGQPQHF.

The chain joins TRBV9 to TRBJ1-2, with D hard to call. Germline V lookup: CDR1 SGDLS, CDR2 YYNGEE. This CDR3 is 14 amino acids long. Trimming took 0 bases from V and 4 from J, leaving 10 bases between them. The chain's CDR3 is CASSVEGYGYGYTF. Here the CDR3 DNA reads TGTGCCAGCAGCGTAGAGGGATACGGCTATGGCTACACCTTC.

To note about this clone: The sample carries other DNA sequences with the same CDR3. The chain links TRBV10-2 to TRBJ2-3; no firm D call. The CDR3 length is 12 residues. V lost 4 bases to trimming and J lost 0 bases, with 2 bases between them. CDR1 WSHSY and CDR2 SAAADI come from the germline V gene. The CDR3 DNA follows: TGCGCCAGCAGTGGGAGCACAGATACGCAGTATTTT. Encoded protein: CASSGSTDTQYF.

The chain combines TRBV11-2 with TRBJ1-1; TRBD1 is a possible D gene (5 bases). V lost 3 bases and J 4 bases, leaving 12 bases between the germline ends. CDR1 and CDR2 (germline): SGHAT, FQNNGV. This CDR3 is 14 amino acids long. The CDR3 DNA sequence: TGTGCCAGCAGCTTGGGACCGGGGAGCACTGAAGCTTTCTTT. Protein: CASSLGPGSTEAFF.

The rearrangement links TRBV27 to TRBJ2-1; the match to TRBD2 covers 12 bases. CDR1 MNHEY and CDR2 SMNVEV come from the germline V gene (reference sequence). Germline trimming cut 5 bases from V and 3 bases from J; bases unmatched to any gene: 5. The CDR3 extends over 16 amino acids. The CDR3 DNA follows: TGTGCCAGCAGTGCGCCGGGACTAGCGGGCTACAATGAGCAGTTCTTC. Its translation is CASSAPGLAGYNEQFF.

The chain uses TRBV27 and TRBJ2-7, with a tentative D call TRBD1 (8 bases). The CDR3 covers 15 residues. The germline V gene encodes CDR1 MNHEY and CDR2 SMNVEV (reference sequence). V was clipped by 2 bases and J by 2 bases, with 13 bases between them. CDR3 in DNA: TGTGCCAGCAGTTTAAACAGGGGGAGGGCCTACGAGCAGTACTTC. This sequence encodes CASSLNRGRAYEQYF.

The V call is TRBV9, the J call TRBJ1-2, with TRBD1 matching over 8 bases. The CDR3 loop spans 14 amino acids. Losses at the gene ends were 0 bases for V and 7 bases for J; bases not matched to a gene: 5. In germline, CDR1 is SGDLS, CDR2 YYNGEE. CDR3 loop: CASSVGQGPLGYTF. DNA of the CDR3: TGTGCCAGCAGCGTAGGACAGGGGCCCCTTGGCTACACCTTC.

This clone showed up just once. V and J are TRBV27 and TRBJ2-1; the match to TRBD2 covers 16 bases. Germline V CDR1 and CDR2: MNHEY, SMNVEV (reference sequence). The CDR3 runs 17 residues. V gave up 6 bases and J gave up 5 bases; unmatched junction bases: 7. The CDR3 region has the DNA TGTGCCAGCAGACCTGGGACTAGCGGGAGGGCTGACAATGAGCAGTTCTTC. The encoded protein is CASRPGTSGRADNEQFF.

The genes are TRBV9 and TRBJ2-3, with D uncertain. Germline V gives CDR1 SGDLS, CDR2 YYNGEE. The ends were cut back, 0 bases at V and 6 bases at J, with 11 bases in the middle. The CDR3 is 14 amino acids. The CDR3 DNA reads as TGTGCCAGCAGCGTAGAAGCTAACCGCGATACGCAGTATTTT. Translation: CASSVEANRDTQYF.

The CDR3 sequence: CASGQGRYEQYF. CDR3 DNA: TGTGCCAGCGGACAGGGCCGTTACGAGCAGTACTTC. The rearrangement uses TRBV27 and TRBJ2-7; 8 nucleotides line up with TRBD1. CDR1 is MNHEY and CDR2 is SMNVEV in the germline V gene (reference sequence). The V and J ends lost 8 bases and 4 bases, in that order; junction bases with no gene match: 4. The CDR3 covers 12 residues.

CDR3 sequence (DNA): TGTGCCAGCAGCTTTACCCCTCGGGAGACCCAGTACTTC. This translates into CASSFTPRETQYF. V is TRBV7-7 and J is TRBJ2-5; D not certain. V dropped 3 bases and J dropped 5 bases, with 10 bases sitting between them. The CDR3 runs to 13 residues. Per the germline V gene, CDR1 is SSHAT and CDR2 is FNYEAQ (reference sequence). Looking up the rest from reference TRBV7-7 and TRBJ2-5 gives the full variable domain: GAGVSQSPRYKVTKRGQDVTLRCDPISSHATLYWYQQALGQGPEFLTYFNYEAQPDKSGLPSDRFSAERPEGSISTLTIQRTEQRDSAMYRCASSFTPRETQYFGPGTRLLVL.